The sequence of this TCR beta chain was determined in a study of T cells after yellow fever vaccination. Findings of the study overall: Researchers cautioned that FACS-sorted repertoires could harbor abundant clonotypes contaminating from the bulk population. The CD4 and CD8 compartments had a small share of their clonotypes in common. Weaker in magnitude, the secondary response showed a faster peak on day 5 versus 15.

In the case of this clonotype: The target antigen is unknown.

UMIs and a universal primer site were added when TCR cDNA was made by 5'RACE template switching. TCRdb redid the calling of the 5' RACE reads with MiXCR, one entry per CDR3 protein. The sample includes hundreds of thousands of distinct CDR3 sequences, less than 15% of them seen just once. The CDR3 is 12 residues long. From germline, CDR1 is DFQATT and CDR2 SNEGSKA (reference sequence). The V and J ends lost 6 bases and 4 bases respectively, with 12 bases between them. This chain joins TRBV20-1 and TRBJ2-5, with D maybe TRBD1 (5 bases). This TCR was recovered from a man aged 25-45 years who received the YFV17D yellow fever vaccine. Material: PBMCs, obtained on the day of the yellow fever booster vaccination. The CDR3 DNA reads as TGCAGTGCCTTGACAGCTACAGAGACCCAGTACTTC. Amino acids: CSALTATETQYF.